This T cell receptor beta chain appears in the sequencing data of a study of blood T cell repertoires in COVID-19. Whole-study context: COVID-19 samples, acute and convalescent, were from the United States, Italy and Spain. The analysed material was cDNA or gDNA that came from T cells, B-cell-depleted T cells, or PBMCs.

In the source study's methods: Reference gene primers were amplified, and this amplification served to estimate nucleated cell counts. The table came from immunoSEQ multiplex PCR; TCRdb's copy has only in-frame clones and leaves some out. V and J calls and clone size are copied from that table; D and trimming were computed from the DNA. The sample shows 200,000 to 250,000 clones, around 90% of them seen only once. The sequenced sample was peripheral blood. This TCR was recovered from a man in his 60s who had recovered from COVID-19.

CDR3 amino acids: CASSRTTQTAGGPPDTQYF. CDR3 bases: TGTGCCAGCAGCCGCACCACGCAGACAGCGGGGGGGCCCCCAGATACGCAGTATTTT. The chain recombines TRBV7-6 with TRBJ2-3, with TRBD2 matching over 10 bases. Looked up from germline, CDR1 is SGHVS and CDR2 is FNYEAQ. J gave up 4 bases and V 5 bases, and 18 bases lay outside the gene matches. The CDR3 has 19 residues.